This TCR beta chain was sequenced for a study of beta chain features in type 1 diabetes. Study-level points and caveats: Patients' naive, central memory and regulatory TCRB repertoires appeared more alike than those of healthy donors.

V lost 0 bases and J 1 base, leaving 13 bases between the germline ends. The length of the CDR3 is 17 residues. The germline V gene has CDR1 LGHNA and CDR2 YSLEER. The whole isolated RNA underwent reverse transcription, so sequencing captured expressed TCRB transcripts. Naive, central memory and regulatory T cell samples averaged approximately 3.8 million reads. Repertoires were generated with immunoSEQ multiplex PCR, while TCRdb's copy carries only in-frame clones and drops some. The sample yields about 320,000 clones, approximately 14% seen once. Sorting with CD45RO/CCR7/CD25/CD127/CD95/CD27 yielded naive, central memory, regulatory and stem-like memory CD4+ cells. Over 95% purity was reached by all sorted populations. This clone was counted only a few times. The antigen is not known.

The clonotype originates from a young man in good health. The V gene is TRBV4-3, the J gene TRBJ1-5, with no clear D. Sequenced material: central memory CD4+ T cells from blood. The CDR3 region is CASSQDPQLGSNQPQHF. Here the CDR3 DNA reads TGCGCCAGCAGCCAAGATCCCCAGCTGGGAAGCAATCAGCCCCAGCATTTT.